This T cell receptor beta chain was identified during a study of T cell repertoires in cytomegalovirus infection (dated by TCRdb to about 2019). With respect to the entire study: The HLA type of each donor mattered for the analysis, because public TCR beta signatures pointed to carriage of CMV infection along with the matching HLA type. On the study overall, not on this receptor specifically: In both this cohort and an independent approximately 370-donor cohort, the cumulative frequency of public TCR beta family members distinguished carriers of CMV infection plus the relevant HLA type. In the ex vivo response, HLA-C-restricted CMV-specific TCR beta clonotypes were dominant, and in two of eight donors the single most frequent clonotype came from this HLA-C-restricted group.

In this sample, this clonotype turned up a few times. Its antigen target is currently unknown. Base qualities are not provided; no much larger clone lies one nucleotide away. Instrument on record: Illumina HiSeq 1500. The raw public data were reprocessed by TCRdb itself: fastp quality trimming at Q25, MiXCR clonotype calling, in-frame beta chains only. Identical CDR3 protein sequences are pooled into one entry, listed with their most common genes and DNA. Across this sample there are approximately 630,000 distinct CDR3 sequences, with 20% to 25% seen only once. The ten largest clones add up to approximately 8% of the sample. Relative to germline, V is 2 bases shorter and J is 2 bases shorter, with 10 bases between their ends. The CDR3 starts with the cysteine, ends with the phenylalanine, and has 14 residues. Left in the record is the CDR3 DNA by itself, 42 bases read in frame from the first base. The germline V gene gives CDR1 as MNHEY and CDR2 as SVGAGI.

The chain is assembled from TRBV6-5 and TRBJ2-7; no D gene call is confident. The sequence was collected from a human donor in good health (CMV status not recorded). Some clones in this sample may be carry-over from other donors' samples. The sequenced material came from CD8+ T cells from PBMCs. The DNA is TGTGCCAGCAGTTACGGGTCGGCAGCCTACGAGCAGTACTTC. Its translation is CASSYGSAAYEQYF.